A single sample gave rise to the 17 T cell receptor beta chains below, sequenced in a study of blood T cells in healthy people across ages. A second about 7 to 11 cycle PCR used barcoded and J-beta primers. TCRdb ran MiXCR on the 5' RACE reads and lists one entry per CDR3 protein. Of some 1.8 million distinct CDR3 sequences listed, about two fifths are singletons. Sequenced material: blood. The receptors originated from a human donor in good health.

In this sample, this clonotype turned up a few times. J is TRBJ2-7 and V is TRBV7-2; 8 nucleotides align to TRBD1. The CDR3 contains 16 residues. V shed 1 base and J 1 base; nucleotides not matched to a gene: 6. The germline CDR1 and CDR2 sequences are SGHTA and FQGNSA. CDR3 region: CASSLVRTGISYEQYF. The CDR3 nucleotides are TGTGCCAGCAGCTTAGTTCGGACAGGGATTTCCTACGAGCAGTACTTC.

This chain uses TRBV28 with TRBJ1-4; D possibly corresponds to TRBD1 (5 bases). This CDR3 comprises 15 residues. From germline, CDR1 is MDHEN and CDR2 SYDVKM. The V end lost 7 bases, the J end lost 5 bases, and 17 bases lay between the germline ends. The CDR3: CASNGAAGKNEKLFF. DNA of the CDR3: TGTGCCAGCAACGGAGCGGCAGGGAAGAATGAAAAACTGTTTTTT.

The sample holds a few counts of this clonotype. The rearrangement joins TRBV20-1 to TRBJ2-4, with 8 bases that match TRBD1. The J segment lost 8 bases and the V segment lost 5 bases, leaving 5 bases of the junction unmatched. There are 12 residues in the CDR3. Germline CDR1 is DFQATT and CDR2 is SNEGSKA (reference sequence). The CDR3 region is CSAHQGAYIQYF. The CDR3 bases are TGCAGTGCTCACCAGGGGGCATACATTCAGTACTTC.

The genes are TRBV19 and TRBJ2-1, with 8 bases that match TRBD2. The CDR3 is 15 amino acids. The germline gives CDR1 LNHDA, CDR2 SQIVND (reference sequence). Trimming removed 2 bases from V and 9 bases from J; junction bases left unmatched: 9. The CDR3 DNA reads TGTGCCAGTAGTATATACGTCGGGGGGGGGTTTGAGCAGTTCTTC. Protein product: CASSIYVGGGFEQFF.

The rearrangement uses TRBV12-3 or TRBV12-4 and TRBJ1-2; 7 bases match TRBD1. This CDR3 is built from 14 residues. J lost 4 bases, V lost 5 bases, and 7 bases had no gene match. The DNA for the CDR3 is TGTGCCAGCAGTCCCGGGACAGATCTCTATGGCTACACCTTC. It is translated as CASSPGTDLYGYTF.

The rearrangement links TRBV5-1 to TRBJ2-1, with D possibly matching TRBD1 (6 bases). The length of the CDR3 is 14 residues. Germline CDR1 reads SGHRS; CDR2 reads YFSETQ. V was pared by 2 bases and J by 10 bases, with 16 bases between. The CDR3 here is CASSFSRDTYEQFF. Here the CDR3 DNA reads TGCGCCAGCAGCTTTTCCCGGGACACCTACGAGCAGTTCTTC.

J is TRBJ2-3 and V is TRBV6-5, with D unresolved. Germline CDR1 reads MNHEY; CDR2 reads SVGAGI. Deletions cut 0 bases from V and 5 bases from J, with 6 bases between. This CDR3 has 13 residues. Written as DNA, the CDR3 is TGTGCCAGCAGTTACTCACCCGGAGATACGCAGTATTTT. It is translated as CASSYSPGDTQYF.

This clonotype was counted once. V is TRBV7-2 and J is TRBJ1-1, with D possibly being TRBD1 (6 bases). The germline V and J ends were trimmed by 5 bases and 4 bases, with 17 bases remaining between them. Germline V gives CDR1 SGHTA, CDR2 FQGNSA. The CDR3 extends over 15 amino acids. The CDR3 region is CASSATLRGGTEAFF. The CDR3 DNA reads as TGTGCCAGCAGCGCGACACTCAGGGGTGGCACTGAAGCTTTCTTT.

The chain combines TRBV18 with TRBJ2-5, with a tentative D call TRBD2 (5 bases). Germline values: CDR1 KGHSH, CDR2 LQKENI. Trimming stripped 0 bases from V and 3 bases from J, with 11 bases between. The CDR3 extends over 15 amino acids. CDR3 residues: CASSPPSGIEETQYF. The DNA for the CDR3 is TGTGCCAGCTCACCACCGTCGGGAATTGAAGAGACCCAGTACTTC.

This chain links TRBV6-1 with TRBJ2-7; D might be TRBD1 (6 bases). In germline, CDR1 is MNHNS, CDR2 SASEGT. V was clipped by 4 bases and J by 7 bases, with 20 bases between them. The CDR3 has 15 amino acids. CDR3 nucleotide sequence: TGTGCCAGCAGTGTAACAGGGTACCCCTCAGTAGAGCAGTACTTC. This sequence encodes CASSVTGYPSVEQYF.

This chain connects TRBV5-1 to TRBJ2-3; 7 positions agree with TRBD1. The CDR3 is 14 residues long. Germline CDR1 reads SGHRS; CDR2 reads YFSETQ. Trimming took 4 bases from V and 4 from J; bases not matched to a gene: 6. The CDR3 loop is CASSIEGGADTQYF. The CDR3 nucleotides are TGCGCCAGCAGCATAGAAGGGGGCGCAGATACGCAGTATTTT.

The rearrangement joins TRBV5-1 to TRBJ1-2; weak D call: TRBD1 (5 bases). CDR1 is SGHRS, CDR2 YFSETQ, per germline. The CDR3 consists of 17 residues. Trimming took off 3 bases at V and 2 bases at J, with 20 bases between the two ends. The CDR3 nucleotides read TGCGCCAGCAGCTGGTCCCGGGACCCTAAAACGAACTATGGCTACACCTTC. It codes for CASSWSRDPKTNYGYTF. The full variable domain, with the rest looked up from reference TRBV5-1 and TRBJ1-2, is KAGVTQTPRYLIKTRGQQVTLSCSPISGHRSVSWYQQTPGQGLQFLFEYFSETQRNKGNFPGRFSGRQFSNSRSEMNVSTLELGDSALYLCASSWSRDPKTNYGYTFGSGTRLTVV.

The chain joins TRBV11-2 to TRBJ2-1; possibly TRBD2 for D (6 bases). The CDR3 runs to 15 residues. Trimming stripped 5 bases from V and 4 bases from J, with 15 bases between. Per the germline V gene, CDR1 is SGHAT and CDR2 is FQNNGV. CDR3 protein: CASSHAASEYNEQFF. CDR3 bases: TGTGCCAGCAGCCACGCGGCTAGCGAGTACAATGAGCAGTTCTTC. Using reference TRBV11-2 and TRBJ2-1 for the parts outside the CDR3, the full variable domain is EAGVAQSPRYKIIEKRQSVAFWCNPISGHATLYWYQQILGQGPKLLIQFQNNGVVDDSQLPKDRFSAERLKGVDSTLKIQPAKLEDSAVYLCASSHAASEYNEQFFGPGTRLTVL.

The CDR3 sequence: CASSLETQGYNYGYTF. CDR3 DNA: TGTGCCAGCAGTTTAGAGACCCAGGGCTATAACTATGGCTACACCTTC. The chain joins TRBV12-3 or TRBV12-4 to TRBJ1-2; a weak D match, TRBD1 (5 bases). Trimming removed 1 base from V and 1 base from J, with 13 bases in between. The CDR3 runs 16 residues.

This clonotype was observed a few times. This clone may be a read error of a much larger clone one base away. This chain links TRBV11-3 with TRBJ2-1, with D perhaps assigned TRBD1 or TRBD2 (6 bases each). The DNA end lines up better with TRBJ2-7; the J call may be wrong. Germline assignment: CDR1 SGHNT and CDR2 YENEEA. The CDR3 runs to 18 residues. In DNA, the CDR3 is TGTGCCAGCAGCCCAACTATTAGGGGGGTGAAGGCATACAATGAGCAGTACTTC. It is translated as CASSPTIRGVKAYNEQYF.

This clonotype was counted between two and nine times. The rearrangement uses TRBV5-1 and TRBJ1-1, with D unclear. The germline V gene encodes CDR1 SGHRS and CDR2 YFSETQ. Trimming removed 4 bases at V and 7 bases at J, with 14 bases between. CDR3 length: 13 amino acids. CDR3 nucleotides: TGCGCCAGCAGCCCCCTTTGGGGATTTGAAGCTTTCTTT. Encoded protein: CASSPLWGFEAFF.

This chain connects TRBV13 to TRBJ2-3, with 9 positions matching TRBD2. CDR3 length equals 19 residues. After removal of 5 bases from V and 0 bases from J, the junction contained 15 bases not matched to a gene. CDR1 PRHDT and CDR2 FYEKMQ come from the germline V gene (reference sequence). The CDR3 DNA follows: TGTGCCAGCAGCGCGCGCGACGCTAGCGGGGCACCTAGCACAGATACGCAGTATTTT. Translation: CASSARDASGAPSTDTQYF.